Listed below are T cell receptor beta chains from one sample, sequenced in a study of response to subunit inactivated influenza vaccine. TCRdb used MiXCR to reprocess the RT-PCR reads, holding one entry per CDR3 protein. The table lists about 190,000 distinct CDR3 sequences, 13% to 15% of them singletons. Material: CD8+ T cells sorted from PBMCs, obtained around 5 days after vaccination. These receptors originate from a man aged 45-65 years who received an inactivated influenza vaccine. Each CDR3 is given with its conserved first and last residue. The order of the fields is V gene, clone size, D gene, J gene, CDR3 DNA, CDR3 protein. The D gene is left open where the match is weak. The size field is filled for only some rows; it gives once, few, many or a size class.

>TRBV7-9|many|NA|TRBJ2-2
TGTGCCAGCAGCCATCAGGGACCCACCGGGGAGCTGTTTTTT
CASSHQGPTGELFF
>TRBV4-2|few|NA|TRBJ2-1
TGTGCCAGCAGCCAAGATCCGGGAGCGGTCTACAATGAGCAGTTCTTC
CASSQDPGAVYNEQFF
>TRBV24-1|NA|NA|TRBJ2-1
TGTGCCACCAGTGATTTGCCGGGACAAGGCTACAATGAGCAGTTCTTC
CATSDLPGQGYNEQFF
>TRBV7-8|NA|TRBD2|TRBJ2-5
TGTGCCAGCAGCTTAGTTGCGGGGGGCTGGGAGACCCAGTACTTC
CASSLVAGGWETQYF
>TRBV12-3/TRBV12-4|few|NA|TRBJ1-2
TGTGCCAGCAGGCAAGGGGATGGCTACACCTTC
CASRQGDGYTF
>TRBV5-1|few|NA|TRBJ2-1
TGCGCCAGCAGCTTGGCTCCCTACAATGAGCAGTTCTTC
CASSLAPYNEQFF
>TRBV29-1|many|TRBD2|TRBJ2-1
TGCAGCGTCATGCCCATAGCGGGGGATTACAATGAGCAGTTCTTC
CSVMPIAGDYNEQFF
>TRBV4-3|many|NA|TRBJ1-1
TGCGCCAGCAGCCAAGAACAGAACACTGAAGCTTTCTTT
CASSQEQNTEAFF
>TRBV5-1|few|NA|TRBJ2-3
TGCGCCAGCAGCTTTGGCCGGGAGAAGGAAGCAGATACGCAGTATTTT
CASSFGREKEADTQYF
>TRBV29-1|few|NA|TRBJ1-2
TGCAGCGTGATAGACAGGCCAAGCTATGGCTACACCTTC
CSVIDRPSYGYTF
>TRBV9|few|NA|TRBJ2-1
TGTGCCAGCAGCGAGGGAGAAGGTGGGACACGCGATGAGCAGTTCTTC
CASSEGEGGTRDEQFF
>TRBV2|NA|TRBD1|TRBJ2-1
TGTGCCAGCTCCAAGCAGGTCCCCGGGACAGGGGTGGTTAATGAGCAGTTCTTC
CASSKQVPGTGVVNEQFF
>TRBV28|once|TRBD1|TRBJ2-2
TGTGCCAGCCGACAGGGAGACCTTGGCACCGGGGAGCTGTTTTTT
CASRQGDLGTGELFF
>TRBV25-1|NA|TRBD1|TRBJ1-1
TGTGCCAGCAGTGGACAGGGTTTAAGCACTGAAGCTTTCTTT
CASSGQGLSTEAFF
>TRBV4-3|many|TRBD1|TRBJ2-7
TGCGCCAGCAGCCAAGAGAGGACAGGGAGAACCTACGAGCAGTACTTC
CASSQERTGRTYEQYF
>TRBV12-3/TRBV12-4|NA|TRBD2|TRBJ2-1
TGTGCCAGCAGCTCTACTCTAGCGGACTATTACAATGAGCAGTTCTTC
CASSSTLADYYNEQFF